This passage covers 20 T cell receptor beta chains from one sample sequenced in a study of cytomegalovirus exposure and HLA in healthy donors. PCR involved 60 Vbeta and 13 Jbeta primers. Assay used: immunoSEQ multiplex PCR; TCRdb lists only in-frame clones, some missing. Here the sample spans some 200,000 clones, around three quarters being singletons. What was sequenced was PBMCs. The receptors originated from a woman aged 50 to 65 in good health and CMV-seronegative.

This chain's CDR3 is CASSLGIGGRAESYNEQFF. In DNA, the CDR3 is TGTGCCAGCAGCTTAGGCATCGGCGGGAGGGCCGAGTCCTACAATGAGCAGTTCTTC. The chain uses TRBV7-9 and TRBJ2-1; 9 positions match TRBD2. V dropped 1 base and J dropped 1; count of bases not matched to a gene: 11. The CDR3 runs to 19 residues. Germline-derived CDR1 and CDR2 are SEHNR and FQNEAQ (reference sequence).

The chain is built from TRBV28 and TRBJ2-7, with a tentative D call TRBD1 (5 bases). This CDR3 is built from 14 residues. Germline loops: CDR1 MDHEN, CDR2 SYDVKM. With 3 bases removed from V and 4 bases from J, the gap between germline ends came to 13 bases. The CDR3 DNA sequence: TGTGCCAGCAGTTTGCAACCAGGGTATTACGAGCAGTACTTC. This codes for CASSLQPGYYEQYF. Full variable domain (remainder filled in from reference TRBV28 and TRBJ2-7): DVKVTQSSRYLVKRTGEKVFLECVQDMDHENMFWYRQDPGLGLRLIYFSYDVKMKEKGDIPEGYSVSREKKERFSLILESASTNQTSMYLCASSLQPGYYEQYFGPGTRLTVT.

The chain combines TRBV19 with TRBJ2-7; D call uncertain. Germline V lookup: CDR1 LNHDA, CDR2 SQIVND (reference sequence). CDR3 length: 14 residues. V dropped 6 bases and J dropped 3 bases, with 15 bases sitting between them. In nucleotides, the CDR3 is TGTGCCAGTAGGACATCCGGATCTGGCTACGAGCAGTACTTC. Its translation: CASRTSGSGYEQYF. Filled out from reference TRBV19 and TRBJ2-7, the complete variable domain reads DGGITQSPKYLFRKEGQNVTLSCEQNLNHDAMYWYRQDPGQGLRLIYYSQIVNDFQKGDIAEGYSVSREKKESFPLTVTSAQKNPTAFYLCASRTSGSGYEQYFGPGTRLTVT.

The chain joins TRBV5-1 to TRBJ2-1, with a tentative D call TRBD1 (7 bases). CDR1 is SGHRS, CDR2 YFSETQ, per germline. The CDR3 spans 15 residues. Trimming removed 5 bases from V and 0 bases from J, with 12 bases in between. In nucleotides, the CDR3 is TGCGCCAGCAGAGCAGGGGGGAGCTCCTACAATGAGCAGTTCTTC. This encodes CASRAGGSSYNEQFF.

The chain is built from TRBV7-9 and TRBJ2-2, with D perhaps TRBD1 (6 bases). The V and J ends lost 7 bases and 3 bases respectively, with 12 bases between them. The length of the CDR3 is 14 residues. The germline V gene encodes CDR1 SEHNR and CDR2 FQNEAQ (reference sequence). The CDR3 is CASNNPGDTGELFF. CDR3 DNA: TGTGCCAGCAATAACCCAGGGGACACCGGGGAGCTGTTTTTT.

The CDR3 nucleotides are TGTGCCAGCAGTTTTGGGGGAGGGCCTCGAAGGCAGTATTTT. Its protein product is CASSFGGGPRRQYF. The V and J genes are TRBV27 and TRBJ2-3, with 7 bases matching TRBD2. The CDR3 runs 14 residues. Trimming at V came to 3 bases and at J to 11 bases, leaving 11 bases not matched to a gene. Germline loops: CDR1 MNHEY, CDR2 SMNVEV (reference sequence).

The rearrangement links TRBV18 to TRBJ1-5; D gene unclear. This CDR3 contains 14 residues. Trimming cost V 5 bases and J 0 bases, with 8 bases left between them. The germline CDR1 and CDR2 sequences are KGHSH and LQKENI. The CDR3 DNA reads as TGTGCCAGCTCATGGCAGAATAGCAATCAGCCCCAGCATTTT. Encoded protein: CASSWQNSNQPQHF.

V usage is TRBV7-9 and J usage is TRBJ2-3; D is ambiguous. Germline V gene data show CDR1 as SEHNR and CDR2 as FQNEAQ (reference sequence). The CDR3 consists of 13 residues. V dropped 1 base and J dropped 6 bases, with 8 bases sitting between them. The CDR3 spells CASSLVLGDTQYF. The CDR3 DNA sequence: TGTGCCAGCAGCTTAGTCCTCGGGGATACGCAGTATTTT.

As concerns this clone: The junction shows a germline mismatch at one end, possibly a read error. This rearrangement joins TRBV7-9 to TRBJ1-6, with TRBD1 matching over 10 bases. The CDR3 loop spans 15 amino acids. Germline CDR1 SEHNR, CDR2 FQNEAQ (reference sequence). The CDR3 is CSSSQGTGDNSPLHF. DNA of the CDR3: TGTTCCAGCAGCCAAGGGACAGGGGATAATTCACCCCTCCACTTT.

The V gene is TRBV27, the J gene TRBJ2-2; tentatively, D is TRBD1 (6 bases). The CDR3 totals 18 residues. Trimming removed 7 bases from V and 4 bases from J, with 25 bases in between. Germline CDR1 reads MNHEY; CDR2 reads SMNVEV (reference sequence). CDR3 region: CASKRTASQAQGTGELFF. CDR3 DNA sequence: TGTGCCAGCAAACGGACAGCCAGCCAGGCCCAAGGCACCGGGGAGCTGTTTTTT.

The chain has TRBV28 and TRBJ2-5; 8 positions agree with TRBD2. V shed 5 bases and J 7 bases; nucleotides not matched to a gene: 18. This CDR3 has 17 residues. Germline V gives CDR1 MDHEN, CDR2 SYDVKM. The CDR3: CASSPLGSGSIKGTQYF. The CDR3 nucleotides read TGTGCCAGCAGTCCCCTAGGGAGCGGGAGTATAAAAGGGACCCAGTACTTC.

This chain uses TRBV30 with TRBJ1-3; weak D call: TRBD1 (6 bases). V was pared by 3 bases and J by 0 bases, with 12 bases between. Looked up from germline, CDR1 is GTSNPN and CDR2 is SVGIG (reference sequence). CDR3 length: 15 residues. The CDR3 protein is CAWREGQYSGNTIYF. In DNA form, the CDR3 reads TGTGCCTGGAGAGAGGGACAATACTCTGGAAACACCATATATTTT.

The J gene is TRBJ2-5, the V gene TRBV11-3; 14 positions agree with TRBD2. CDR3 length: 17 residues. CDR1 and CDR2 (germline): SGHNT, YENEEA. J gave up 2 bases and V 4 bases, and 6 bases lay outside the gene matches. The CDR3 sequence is CASSSTTSGGGQETQYF. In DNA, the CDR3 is TGTGCCAGCAGCTCCACGACTAGCGGGGGGGGACAAGAGACCCAGTACTTC.

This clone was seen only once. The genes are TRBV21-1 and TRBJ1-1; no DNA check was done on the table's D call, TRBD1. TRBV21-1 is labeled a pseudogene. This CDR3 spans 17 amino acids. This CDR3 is CASSTGRQGALDTEAFF. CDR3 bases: TGTGCCAGCAGCACCGGTAGACAGGGGGCGTTGGATACTGAAGCTTTCTTT.

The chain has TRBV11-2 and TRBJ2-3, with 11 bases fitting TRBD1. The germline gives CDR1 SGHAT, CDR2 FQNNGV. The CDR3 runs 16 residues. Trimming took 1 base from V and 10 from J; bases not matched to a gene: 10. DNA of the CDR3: TGTGCCAGCAGCTTAGCCGGGACAGGGGGTCTCACCCCGCAGTATTTT. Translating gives CASSLAGTGGLTPQYF.

The CDR3 is CASSKSGGTRTNEQFF. DNA of the CDR3: TGTGCCAGCAGCAAATCAGGGGGGACCCGTACCAATGAGCAGTTCTTC. The chain combines TRBV21-1 with TRBJ2-1; TRBD1 reflects the table's D call only, with no check against the DNA. TRBV21-1 is listed as a pseudogene. The length of the CDR3 is 16 residues.

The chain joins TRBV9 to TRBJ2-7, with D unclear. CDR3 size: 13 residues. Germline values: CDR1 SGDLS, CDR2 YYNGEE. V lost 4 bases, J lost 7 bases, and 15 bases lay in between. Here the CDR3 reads CASSSRWSEEQYF. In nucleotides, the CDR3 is TGTGCCAGCAGCTCTCGTTGGTCGGAGGAGCAGTACTTC.

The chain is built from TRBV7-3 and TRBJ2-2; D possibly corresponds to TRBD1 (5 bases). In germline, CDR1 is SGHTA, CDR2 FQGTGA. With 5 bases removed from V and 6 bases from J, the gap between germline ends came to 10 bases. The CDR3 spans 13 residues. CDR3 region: CASSMDMSGELFF. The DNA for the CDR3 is TGTGCCAGCAGCATGGACATGTCCGGGGAGCTGTTTTTT.

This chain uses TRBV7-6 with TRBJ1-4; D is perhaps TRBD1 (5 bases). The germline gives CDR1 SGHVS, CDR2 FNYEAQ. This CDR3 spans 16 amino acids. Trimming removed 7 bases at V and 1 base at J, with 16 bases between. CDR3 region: CASTNNGGLTNEKLFF. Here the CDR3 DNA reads TGTGCCAGCACCAATAACGGGGGTTTAACTAATGAAAAACTGTTTTTT.

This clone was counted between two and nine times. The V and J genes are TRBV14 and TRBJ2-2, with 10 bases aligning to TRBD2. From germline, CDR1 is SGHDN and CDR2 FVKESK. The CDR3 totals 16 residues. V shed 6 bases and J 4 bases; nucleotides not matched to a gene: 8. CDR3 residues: CASSPLAGVLTGELFF. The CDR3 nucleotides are TGTGCCAGCAGTCCCCTAGCGGGAGTCCTCACCGGGGAGCTGTTTTTT.